The present T cell receptor (beta chain) was sequenced within a study of T cells in localized non-small cell lung cancer. General study results and limits: Adjacent lung was found to contain a median approximately 52 of the top 100 tumor clones. Blood T cell density predicted longer survival; adjacent-lung clonality, shorter. Uninvolved nearby lung showed the greatest T cell clonality, exceeding that found in tumor. Sequencing, confined to only one tumor region, leaves heterogeneity possible.

This clone was picked up a small number of times. Its specificity is unknown. The table came from immunoSEQ multiplex PCR; TCRdb's copy has only in-frame clones and leaves some out. The sample comprises around 43,000 clones, around nine tenths of which are singletons, and about 3.5% rests with the top ten. This TCR came from a man aged 18 to 50 with stage I lung adenocarcinoma. Sample: peripheral blood, taken before any cancer treatment.

The CDR3, as DNA: TGTGCCAGCAGTGAATTAAGGGCAGGGGGGGAGACCCAGTACTTC. Amino acids: CASSELRAGGETQYF. This sequence joins TRBV25-1 and TRBJ2-5, with D possibly TRBD1 on 7 matching bases. The V and J ends lost 1 base and 5 bases respectively, with 14 bases between them. The CDR3 loop spans 15 amino acids. CDR1 is MGHDK and CDR2 is SYGVNS in the germline V gene.